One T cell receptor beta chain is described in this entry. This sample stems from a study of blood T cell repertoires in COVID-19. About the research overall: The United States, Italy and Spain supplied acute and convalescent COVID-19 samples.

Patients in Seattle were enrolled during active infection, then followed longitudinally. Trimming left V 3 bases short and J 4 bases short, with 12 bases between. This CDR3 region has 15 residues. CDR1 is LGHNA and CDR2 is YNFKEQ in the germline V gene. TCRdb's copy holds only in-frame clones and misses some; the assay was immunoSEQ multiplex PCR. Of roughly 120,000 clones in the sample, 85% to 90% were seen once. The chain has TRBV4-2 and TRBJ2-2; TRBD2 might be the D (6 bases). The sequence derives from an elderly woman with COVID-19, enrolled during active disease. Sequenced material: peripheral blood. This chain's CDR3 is CASSQAIAVTGELFF. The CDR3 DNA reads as TGTGCCAGCAGCCAGGCGATAGCGGTCACCGGGGAGCTGTTTTTT.